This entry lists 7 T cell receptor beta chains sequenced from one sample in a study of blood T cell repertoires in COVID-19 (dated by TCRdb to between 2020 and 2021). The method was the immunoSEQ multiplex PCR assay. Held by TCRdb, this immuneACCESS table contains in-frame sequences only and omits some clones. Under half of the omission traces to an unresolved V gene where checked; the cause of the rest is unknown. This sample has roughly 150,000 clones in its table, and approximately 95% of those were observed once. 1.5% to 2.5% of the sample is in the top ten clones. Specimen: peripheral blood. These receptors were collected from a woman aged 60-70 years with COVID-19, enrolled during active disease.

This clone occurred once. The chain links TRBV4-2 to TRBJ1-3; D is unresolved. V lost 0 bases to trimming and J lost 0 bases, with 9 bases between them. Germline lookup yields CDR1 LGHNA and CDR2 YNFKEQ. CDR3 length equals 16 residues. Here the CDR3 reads CASSQELASSGNTIYF. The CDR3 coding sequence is TGTGCCAGCAGCCAAGAACTTGCCTCCTCTGGAAACACCATATATTTT.

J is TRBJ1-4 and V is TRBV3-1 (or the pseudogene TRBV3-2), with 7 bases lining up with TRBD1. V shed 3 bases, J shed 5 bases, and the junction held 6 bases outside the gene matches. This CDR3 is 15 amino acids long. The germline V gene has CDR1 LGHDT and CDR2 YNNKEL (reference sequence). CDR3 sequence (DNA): TGTGCCAGCAGCCAGGGAGGACAGGTCAATGAAAAACTGTTTTTT. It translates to CASSQGGQVNEKLFF.

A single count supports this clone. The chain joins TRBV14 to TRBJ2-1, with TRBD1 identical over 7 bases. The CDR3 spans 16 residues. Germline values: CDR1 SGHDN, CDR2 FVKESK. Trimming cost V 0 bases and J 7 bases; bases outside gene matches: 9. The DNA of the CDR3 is TGTGCCAGCAGCCAAGATCAACAGGGGATCAAAAATGAGCAGTTCTTC. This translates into CASSQDQQGIKNEQFF. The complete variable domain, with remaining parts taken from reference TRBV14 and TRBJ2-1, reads EAGVTQFPSHSVIEKGQTVTLRCDPISGHDNLYWYRRVMGKEIKFLLHFVKESKQDESGMPNNRFLAERTGGTYSTLKVQPAELEDSGVYFCASSQDQQGIKNEQFFGPGTRLTVL.

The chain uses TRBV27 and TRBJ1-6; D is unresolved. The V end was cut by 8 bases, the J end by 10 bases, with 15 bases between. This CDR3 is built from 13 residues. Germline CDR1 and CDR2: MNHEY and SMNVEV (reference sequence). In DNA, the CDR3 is TGTGCCAGCCAAACCGGGTTCGGGTCACCCCTCCACTTT. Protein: CASQTGFGSPLHF.

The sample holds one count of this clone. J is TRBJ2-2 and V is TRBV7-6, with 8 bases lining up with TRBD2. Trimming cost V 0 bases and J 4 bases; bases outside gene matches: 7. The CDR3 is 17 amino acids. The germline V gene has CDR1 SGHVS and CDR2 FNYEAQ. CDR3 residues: CASSLARRGAGTGELFF. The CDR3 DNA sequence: TGTGCCAGCAGCTTAGCGCGGCGGGGGGCCGGCACCGGGGAGCTGTTTTTT.

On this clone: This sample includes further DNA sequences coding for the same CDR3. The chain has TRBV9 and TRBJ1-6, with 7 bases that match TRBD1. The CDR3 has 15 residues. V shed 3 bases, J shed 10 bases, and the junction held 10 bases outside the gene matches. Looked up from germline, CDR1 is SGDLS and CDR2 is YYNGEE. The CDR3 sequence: CASSASGTENSPLHF. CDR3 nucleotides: TGTGCCAGCAGCGCCTCCGGGACAGAGAACTCACCCCTCCACTTT.

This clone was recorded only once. The CDR3 sequence is CASRPRALYGDEQFF. CDR3 bases: TGTGCCAGCAGACCTAGGGCATTGTACGGGGATGAGCAGTTCTTC. The V and J genes are TRBV11-1 and TRBJ2-1; D perhaps matches TRBD2 (5 bases). The V end lost 6 bases, the J end lost 8 bases, and 20 bases lay between the germline ends. The CDR3 has 15 residues. CDR1 SGHAT and CDR2 FQDESV come from the germline V gene (reference sequence).